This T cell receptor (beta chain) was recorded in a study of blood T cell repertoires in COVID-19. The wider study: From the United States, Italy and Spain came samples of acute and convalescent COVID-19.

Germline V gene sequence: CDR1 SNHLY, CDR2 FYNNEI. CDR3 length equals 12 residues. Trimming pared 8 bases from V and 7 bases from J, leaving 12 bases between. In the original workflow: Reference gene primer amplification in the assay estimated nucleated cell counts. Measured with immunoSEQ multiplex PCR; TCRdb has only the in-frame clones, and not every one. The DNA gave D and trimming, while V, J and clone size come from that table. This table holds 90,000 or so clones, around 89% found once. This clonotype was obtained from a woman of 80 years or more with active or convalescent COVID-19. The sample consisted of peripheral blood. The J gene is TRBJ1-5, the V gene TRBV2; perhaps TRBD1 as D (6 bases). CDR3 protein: CASEGVGQPQHF. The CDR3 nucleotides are TGTGCCAGCGAGGGGGTAGGGCAGCCCCAGCATTTT.